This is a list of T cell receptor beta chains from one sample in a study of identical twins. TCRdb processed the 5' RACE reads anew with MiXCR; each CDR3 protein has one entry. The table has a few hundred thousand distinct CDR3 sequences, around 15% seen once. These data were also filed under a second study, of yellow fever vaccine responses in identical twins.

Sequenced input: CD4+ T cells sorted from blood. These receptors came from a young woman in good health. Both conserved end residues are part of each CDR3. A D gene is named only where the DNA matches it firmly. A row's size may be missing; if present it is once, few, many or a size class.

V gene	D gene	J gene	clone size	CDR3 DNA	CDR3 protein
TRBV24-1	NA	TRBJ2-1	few	TGTGCCACCAGTGATTTTACCCTCTCTGGGAATGAGCAGTTCTTC	CATSDFTLSGNEQFF
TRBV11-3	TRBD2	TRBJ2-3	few	TGTGCCAGCAGCTCGGGGGGGGGCTCAGATACGCAGTATTTT	CASSSGGGSDTQYF
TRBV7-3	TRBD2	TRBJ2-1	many	TGTGCCAGCAGCTTAGAAGGGACTAGCTCCTACAATGAGCAGTTCTTC	CASSLEGTSSYNEQFF
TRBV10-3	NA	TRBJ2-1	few	TGTGCCATCAGTGGTGCGGGATTTAGCTCCTACAATGAGCAGTTCTTC	CAISGAGFSSYNEQFF
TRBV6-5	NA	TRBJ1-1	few	TGTGCCAGCAGTTATCTAGGGCAGGCTTTCTTT	CASSYLGQAFF
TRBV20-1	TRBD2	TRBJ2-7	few	TGCAGTGCGGGAGGACTAGCGGGAGCATCTGGCAACGAGCAGTACTTC	CSAGGLAGASGNEQYF
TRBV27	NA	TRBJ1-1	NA	TGTGCCAGCAGAGGGGGTTGGACTGAAGCTTTCTTT	CASRGGWTEAFF
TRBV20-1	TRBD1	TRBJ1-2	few	TGCAGTGCTTCCCTAGGGACAGGGGACTATGGCTACACCTTC	CSASLGTGDYGYTF
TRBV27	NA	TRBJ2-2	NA	TGTGCCAGCAGTGGGGGAAAGGGAGCGAACACCGGGGAGCTGTTTTTT	CASSGGKGANTGELFF
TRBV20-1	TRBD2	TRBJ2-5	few	TGCAGTGCTAGTGACCGGGGGGGCCGAGAGACCCAGTACTTC	CSASDRGGRETQYF
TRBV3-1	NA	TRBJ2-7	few	TGTGCCAGCAGCCAAGTAGGAGGGAAAGGCTACGAGCAGTACTTC	CASSQVGGKGYEQYF
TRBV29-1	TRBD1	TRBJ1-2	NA	TGCAGCGTTCAGGGGGAAGGAGCCTCCGGGACAGGATTTCGGGGAGGGAACTATGGCTACACCTTC	CSVQGEGASGTGFRGGNYGYTF
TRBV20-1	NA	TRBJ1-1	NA	TGCAGTGCTAGAGATCCCCTCGCCAGTGAAGCTTTCTTT	CSARDPLASEAFF
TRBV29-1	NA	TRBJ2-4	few	TGCAGCGTTGAAGGAGGGGGGCTACTAGCCAAAAACATTCAGTACTTC	CSVEGGGLLAKNIQYF
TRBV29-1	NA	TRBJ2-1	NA	TGCAGCGTTGACAAACCGTCGCACAATGAGCAGTTCTTC	CSVDKPSHNEQFF
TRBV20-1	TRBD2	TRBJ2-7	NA	TGCAGTGCTAGTCGCTACGGACTAGCGGGAGGATACTCGAGCTCCTACGAGCAGTACTTC	CSASRYGLAGGYSSSYEQYF
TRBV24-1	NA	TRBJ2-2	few	TGTGCCACCAGTGATTTGCGCCAGGGCCCCGGGGAGCTGTTTTTT	CATSDLRQGPGELFF
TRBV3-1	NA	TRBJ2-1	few	TGTGCCAGCAGCCAAGGTTTTCCAGGGAGAAACAATGAGCAGTTCTTC	CASSQGFPGRNNEQFF
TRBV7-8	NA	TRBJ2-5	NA	TGTGCCAGCAGCTTAGTGAGCAGGGTGGAGACCCAGTACTTC	CASSLVSRVETQYF
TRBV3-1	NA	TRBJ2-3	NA	TGTGCCAGCAGCCAAGATGTGAGGACAGTGGGGGCAGATACGCAGTATTTT	CASSQDVRTVGADTQYF
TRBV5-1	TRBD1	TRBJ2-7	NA	TGCGCCAGCAGCTGGGGAGGTGCAGGGGGCAAAGCCTACGAGCAGTACTTC	CASSWGGAGGKAYEQYF
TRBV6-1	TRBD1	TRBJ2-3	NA	TGTGCCAGCACATTCAGGGGGCCCACAGATACGCAGTATTTT	CASTFRGPTDTQYF
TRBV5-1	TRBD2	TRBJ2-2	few	TGCGCCAGCGCAAGGCAAGCGGGGGCTCCGAACACCGGGGAGCTGTTTTTT	CASARQAGAPNTGELFF
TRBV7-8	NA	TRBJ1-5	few	TGTGCCAGCAGCACCGGCCGCGCCACCCTCTTCAATCAGCCCCAGCATTTT	CASSTGRATLFNQPQHF
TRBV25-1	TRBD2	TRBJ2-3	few	TGTGCCAGCGGGAGCGGGAGGAGAACAGATACGCAGTATTTT	CASGSGRRTDTQYF
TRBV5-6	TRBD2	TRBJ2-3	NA	TGTGCCAGCAGCTTTATTTCTGGACTAGCGGGAGGCGATACGCAGTATTTT	CASSFISGLAGGDTQYF
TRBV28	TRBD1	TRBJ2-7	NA	TGTGCCAGCAGGAGGATTATGGACAGGTTCGAGGAGCAGTACTTC	CASRRIMDRFEEQYF
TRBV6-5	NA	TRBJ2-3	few	TGTGCCAGCAGTTACGGGGGGATTAGCACAGATACGCAGTATTTT	CASSYGGISTDTQYF
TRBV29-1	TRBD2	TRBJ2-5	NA	TGCAGCGTTGAACTTCGGACTAGCGGGATGGAGACCCAGTACTTC	CSVELRTSGMETQYF
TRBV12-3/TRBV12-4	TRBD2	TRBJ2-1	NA	TGTGCCAGCAGTTTCTGGACTAGCGGAGACAATGAGCAGTTCTTC	CASSFWTSGDNEQFF
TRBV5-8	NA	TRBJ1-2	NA	TGTGCCAGCAGCCCGTCGTTCTATGGCTACACCTTC	CASSPSFYGYTF
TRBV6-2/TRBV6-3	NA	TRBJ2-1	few	TGTGCCAGCAGAAGACTGGGGTTAGGGAATGAGCAGTTCTTC	CASRRLGLGNEQFF
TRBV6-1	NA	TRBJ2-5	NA	TGTGCCAGCACCTCGACAGTCCAAGAGACCCAGTACTTC	CASTSTVQETQYF
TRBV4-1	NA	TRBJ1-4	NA	TGCGCCAGCAGCCAAGATGGGACGAGGAATACGGAAAAACTGTTTTTT	CASSQDGTRNTEKLFF
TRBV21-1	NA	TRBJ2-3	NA	TGTGCCTCTCTAGAGCGGGGCGTCGGCACAGATACGCAGTATTTT	CASLERGVGTDTQYF
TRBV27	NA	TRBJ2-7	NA	TGTGCCAGCACTCCGAACACGCCGACTAGTGATCACGAGCAGTACTTC	CASTPNTPTSDHEQYF
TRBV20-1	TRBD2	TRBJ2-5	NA	TGCAGTGCTAGGAGCGGGAGGGAAGAGACCCAGTACTTC	CSARSGREETQYF
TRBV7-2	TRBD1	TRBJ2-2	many	TGTGCCAGCAGCTTCCCGGACAGGGTCGAGACCGGGGAGCTGTTTTTT	CASSFPDRVETGELFF
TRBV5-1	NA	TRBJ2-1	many	TGCGCCAGCAGCTGGGGGTTGACCGACAATGAGCAGTTCTTC	CASSWGLTDNEQFF
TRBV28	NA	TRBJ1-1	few	TGTGCCAGCAGTGGTTCTCTAGGGCACACTGAAGCTTTCTTT	CASSGSLGHTEAFF
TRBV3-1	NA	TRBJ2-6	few	TGTGCCAGCAGCCAAATCGTGATCTCTGGGGCCAACGTCCTGACTTTC	CASSQIVISGANVLTF
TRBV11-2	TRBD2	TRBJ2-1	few	TGTGCCAGCAGCAACAGCGGGAGCCCTGAGCAGTTCTTC	CASSNSGSPEQFF
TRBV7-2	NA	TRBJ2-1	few	TGTGCCAGCAGACCTAACAGCTTTTACAATGAGCAGTTCTTC	CASRPNSFYNEQFF
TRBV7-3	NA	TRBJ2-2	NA	TGTGCCAGCAGCTTTATGCGGGGCGCGAACACCGGGGAGCTGTTTTTT	CASSFMRGANTGELFF
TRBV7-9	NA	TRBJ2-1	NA	TGTGCCAGCAGCTCCTTCGAACAGCGAAACAATGAGCAGTTCTTC	CASSSFEQRNNEQFF
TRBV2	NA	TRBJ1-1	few	TGTGCCAGCAGCGTAAGTTTGGCTGAAGCTTTCTTT	CASSVSLAEAFF
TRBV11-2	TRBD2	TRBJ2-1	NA	TGTGCCAGCAGCTTAGTGGTTCTTACTAGCGGGGTTTACAATGAGCAGTTCTTC	CASSLVVLTSGVYNEQFF
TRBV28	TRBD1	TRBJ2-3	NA	TGTGCCAGCAGTTTAAGACAGGGAACTACAGATACGCAGTATTTT	CASSLRQGTTDTQYF
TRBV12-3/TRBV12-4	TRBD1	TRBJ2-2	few	TGTGCCAGCAGCGGGGACAGGGGGCCTGCCGGGGAGCTGTTTTTT	CASSGDRGPAGELFF
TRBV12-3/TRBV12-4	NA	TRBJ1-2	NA	TGTGCCAGCCACGGGGGCAATAACTATGGCTACACCTTC	CASHGGNNYGYTF
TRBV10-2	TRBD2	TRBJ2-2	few	TGCGCCAGCAGCGCAGGACTAGCGGGAGTTTTCGGGAGGGAGCTGTTTTTT	CASSAGLAGVFGRELFF
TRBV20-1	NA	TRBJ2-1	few	TGCAGTGCTAGAACCATTACCTACAATGAGCAGTTCTTC	CSARTITYNEQFF
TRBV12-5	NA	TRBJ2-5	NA	TGTGCTAGTGGTTTAACGGGACGAGAGACCCAGTACTTC	CASGLTGRETQYF
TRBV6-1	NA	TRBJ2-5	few	TGTGCCAGCAGTGAAAACAGAGAAGAGACCCAGTACTTC	CASSENREETQYF